Here is one TCR beta chain with its context. The antigen is unknown. The V gene lost 4 bases and the J gene lost 0 bases, with 12 bases spanning the gap. Germline V gene data show CDR1 as MNHEY and CDR2 as SVGAGI. This CDR3 contains 16 residues. Attached unique molecular identifiers marked individual cDNA molecules. MiXCR, applied by TCRdb to the 5' RACE reads, yields one record per CDR3 protein. In the table there are 87,000 or so distinct CDR3 sequences, roughly an eighth of which are singletons. The source of the sample is a study of early T cells in non-severe SARS-CoV-2 infection. Whole-study context: From unsorted whole blood, bulk RNA was sequenced, and the chains remained unpaired. Whole-study findings and limits: VDJdb matching skewed toward anti-spike CD8 responses, missing private and CD4 specificities.

The rearrangement uses TRBV6-5 and TRBJ2-2; D uncertain. The sequence was obtained from an adult who was a healthcare worker with PCR-confirmed SARS-CoV-2 infection or an uninfected control (not recorded which). The sequenced material came from whole blood. CDR3 protein: CASSSSTGTNTGELFF. CDR3 nucleotides: TGTGCCAGCAGTTCCTCGACTGGAACGAACACCGGGGAGCTGTTTTTT.